This T cell receptor beta chain was captured in a study of blood T cell repertoires in COVID-19. Study-level background: COVID-19 samples collected from the United States, Italy and Spain covered acute and convalescent phases. The analysed material was cDNA or gDNA that came from T cells, B-cell-depleted T cells, or PBMCs.

In the original workflow: Amplification from reference gene primers served as the basis for estimated nucleated cell counts. The repertoire was sequenced with immunoSEQ multiplex PCR; TCRdb's copy has only in-frame clones and lacks some. V, J and clone size reflect that table, while D and trimming were determined from the DNA. The profile covers around 190,000 clones, with almost 90% appearing a single time and around 1.6% taken by the ten largest. J gave up 2 bases and V 5 bases, and 5 bases lay outside the gene matches. The CDR3 extends over 14 amino acids. The germline V gene encodes CDR1 SGHVS and CDR2 FQNEAQ.

This chain connects TRBV7-8 to TRBJ2-7, with 8 positions matching TRBD1. The clonotype was recovered from a man aged 18 to 30 with active or convalescent COVID-19. Material: peripheral blood. The CDR3 sequence: CASSPRDRTYEQYF. Here the CDR3 DNA reads TGTGCCAGCAGCCCCCGGGACAGGACCTACGAGCAGTACTTC.